This T cell receptor (beta chain) was captured by sequencing in a study of OX40 agonist ivuxolimab in advanced cancers. Overall study results and limits: Mean expanded clone counts were higher in CD8+ than CD4+ T cells.

V trimming: 0 bases; J trimming: 9 bases; junction bases outside the gene matches: 6. CDR3 length: 17 amino acids. Germline assignment: CDR1 SGHTA and CDR2 FQGNSA. Libraries were prepared by immunoSEQ multiplex PCR; TCRdb keeps only in-frame clonotypes and omits some of them. The sample contains 65,000 to 100,000 clones, around 88% of which appear only once. With regard to this clone: Its antigen is currently unknown.

This TCR came from an adult with an advanced solid tumor such as melanoma, head and neck, liver or kidney cancer. Specimen: CD4+ or CD8+ T cells sorted from blood, collected in a trial of the OX40 agonist ivuxolimab. The chain has TRBV7-2 and TRBJ2-1, with TRBD2 matching 15 bases. CDR3 protein: CASSLAGAGLAGGEQFF. In DNA form, the CDR3 reads TGTGCCAGCAGCTTAGCCGGGGCGGGACTAGCGGGAGGTGAGCAGTTCTTC. The full variable domain, rest sourced from reference TRBV7-2 and TRBJ2-1, is GAGVSQSPSNKVTEKGKDVELRCDPISGHTALYWYRQSLGQGLEFLIYFQGNSAPDKSGLPSDRFSAERTGGSVSTLTIQRTQQEDSAVYLCASSLAGAGLAGGEQFFGPGTRLTVL.